This TCR beta chain is from a study of OX40 agonist ivuxolimab in advanced cancers. On the study more broadly: Antecedent anti-PD-1, anti-PD-L1 or anti-CTLA-4 therapy was permissible, with roughly 40% having received some.

With regard to this clone: Its specificity is not known.

This table comes from immunoSEQ multiplex PCR, and its TCRdb copy is limited to in-frame clones, with some not included. The sample shows under 200,000 clones, roughly 94% of them seen only once. Findings and caveats of the study: CD4+ and CD8+ blood T cells expanded clonally by week 6 at 0.1 to 3.0 mg/kg.

The material sequenced was CD4+ or CD8+ T cells sorted from blood, taken in a trial of the OX40 agonist ivuxolimab. The clonotype originates from an adult with an advanced solid tumor such as melanoma, head and neck, liver or kidney cancer.

The CDR3 sequence: CASSLSFTGNQPQHF. Here the CDR3 DNA reads TGTGCCAGCAGTTTGTCCTTTACCGGCAATCAGCCCCAGCATTTT. V usage is TRBV28 and J usage is TRBJ1-5; D unresolved. Trimming took 3 bases from V and 2 from J, leaving 11 bases between them. From germline, CDR1 is MDHEN and CDR2 SYDVKM. The length of the CDR3 is 15 residues. Looking up the rest from reference TRBV28 and TRBJ1-5 gives the full variable domain: DVKVTQSSRYLVKRTGEKVFLECVQDMDHENMFWYRQDPGLGLRLIYFSYDVKMKEKGDIPEGYSVSREKKERFSLILESASTNQTSMYLCASSLSFTGNQPQHFGDGTRLSIL.